This T cell receptor (beta chain) was sequenced for a study of T cell repertoires in cytomegalovirus infection. The CDR3 spans 14 residues. Trimming removed 7 bases at V and 0 bases at J, with 12 bases between. CDR1 MNHEY and CDR2 SVGEGT come from the germline V gene. This clonotype was observed a handful of times. Its cognate antigen is unknown. TCRdb ran MiXCR on the reads and lists one entry per CDR3 protein. The data hold around 19,000 distinct CDR3 sequences, with around 40% observed a single time. The starting material was CD8+ T cells from cultured PBMCs, obtained from culture after CMV antigen stimulation. The rearrangement joins TRBV6-2 or TRBV6-3 to TRBJ1-1, with D hard to call. This receptor was identified in a human donor in good health (CMV status not recorded). Some clones in this sample may be carry-over from other donors' samples. The CDR3 protein is CASILSRLNTEAFF. Here the CDR3 DNA reads TGTGCCAGCATTTTATCACGGCTGAACACTGAAGCTTTCTTT.